This TCR beta chain was identified in a study of PD-1 blockade in classical Hodgkin lymphoma. Turning to the study itself: Intravenous delivery of nivolumab at 3 mg/kg to patients occurred every 2 weeks.

Study-wide findings and caveats: Complete responders possessed baseline diversity comparable to newly diagnosed patients.

Per germline, CDR1 MNHEY and CDR2 SVGAGI. V dropped 0 bases and J dropped 1 base, with 9 bases sitting between them. This CDR3 has 15 amino acids. Using immunoSEQ multiplex PCR, the repertoire was profiled, and TCRdb retains in-frame clones only, with some absent. This sample has some 90,000 clones; 80% to 95% occur once, and the top ten carry roughly 2.6%. Every patient was affected by relapse after autologous stem cell transplantation, while exposure to brentuximab vedotin was not uniform. A note on this clone: Its antigen remains unknown.

The TCR comes from a human donor with classical Hodgkin lymphoma. Source: peripheral blood mononuclear cells (PBMCs), taken before the second cycle of nivolumab. The chain has TRBV6-5 and TRBJ1-1; D is undetermined. As DNA, the CDR3 is TGTGCCAGCAGTTACTCGGCCAGTACGAACACTGAAGCTTTCTTT. Protein product: CASSYSASTNTEAFF.